The 9 T cell receptor beta chains below were found in one sample sequenced in a study of T cell responses to AZD1222 COVID-19 vaccine. TCRdb's copy holds only in-frame clones and misses some; the assay was immunoSEQ multiplex PCR. Here the sample spans about 56,000 clones, around 87% being singletons. The sequencing used peripheral blood, collected on day 0 of AZD1222 vaccination. These TCRs come from an adult in good health.

This sequence joins TRBV7-8 and TRBJ2-2; D might be TRBD2 (5 bases). Trimming left V 5 bases short and J 4 bases short, with 14 bases between. This CDR3 spans 15 amino acids. Germline loops: CDR1 SGHVS, CDR2 FQNEAQ. The CDR3 DNA reads TGTGCCAGCAGCCTTGGGGTGGGAGTCACCGGGGAGCTGTTTTTT. Translation: CASSLGVGVTGELFF.

This clone appeared a few times. The chain couples TRBV12-3 or TRBV12-4 to TRBJ2-1, with 7 bases matching TRBD1. The CDR3 length is 13 residues. V lost 6 bases and J lost 5; bases outside the gene matches: 4. This CDR3 is CASSSGTDNEQFF. The CDR3 coding sequence is TGTGCCAGCAGCTCCGGGACAGACAATGAGCAGTTCTTC.

The rearrangement uses TRBV4-2 and TRBJ1-2; D not resolved. The ends were cut back, 0 bases at V and 9 bases at J, with 20 bases in the middle. There are 16 residues in the CDR3. Germline V CDR1 and CDR2: LGHNA, YNFKEQ. The CDR3 DNA sequence: TGTGCCAGCAGCCAAGAACGAAATGGACGGCTAAAGAGCTACACCTTC. It encodes CASSQERNGRLKSYTF.

This chain links TRBV5-1 with TRBJ2-3, with no clear D. Between the trimmed V and J ends, which lost 4 bases and 0 bases, there was a span of 9 bases. The germline gives CDR1 SGHRS, CDR2 YFSETQ. The CDR3 contains 14 residues. The CDR3 DNA follows: TGCGCCAGCAGCATCGAACCTAGCACAGATACGCAGTATTTT. Encoded protein: CASSIEPSTDTQYF.

The V and J genes are TRBV12-3 or TRBV12-4 and TRBJ1-1, with D hard to call. There are 13 residues in the CDR3. Trimming stripped 2 bases from V and 2 bases from J, with 6 bases between. Written as DNA, the CDR3 is TGTGCCAGCAGTTTACTAACCAACACTGAAGCTTTCTTT. Encoded protein: CASSLLTNTEAFF.

The V call is TRBV7-6, the J call TRBJ2-2; TRBD2 agrees at 12 bases. The CDR3 sequence is 18 residues long. Germline assignment: CDR1 SGHVS and CDR2 FNYEAQ. J gave up 3 bases and V 2 bases, and 7 bases lay outside the gene matches. The CDR3 spells CASSLWLGLAGYTGELFF. The CDR3 nucleotides are TGTGCCAGCAGCTTATGGCTCGGACTAGCGGGATACACCGGGGAGCTGTTTTTT.

The J gene is TRBJ1-1, the V gene TRBV7-9; D uncertain. This CDR3 region has 13 residues. Germline CDR1 and CDR2: SEHNR and FQNEAQ (reference sequence). Deletions cut 8 bases from V and 1 base from J, with 11 bases between. This chain's CDR3 is CASYGRKNTEAFF. The CDR3 region has the DNA TGTGCCAGCTACGGGAGAAAGAACACTGAAGCTTTCTTT.

The rearrangement joins TRBV2 to TRBJ1-2; the D is unclear. Per germline, CDR1 SNHLY and CDR2 FYNNEI. Trimming pared 4 bases from V and 4 bases from J, leaving 13 bases between. There are 14 residues in the CDR3. CDR3 sequence reads: CASSVRSESYGYTF. DNA for the CDR3: TGTGCCAGCAGTGTAAGGTCCGAGAGCTATGGCTACACCTTC. The variable domain in full, completed from reference TRBV2 and TRBJ1-2, reads EPEVTQTPSHQVTQMGQEVILRCVPISNHLYFYWYRQILGQKVEFLVSFYNNEISEKSEIFDDQFSVERPDGSNFTLKIRSTKLEDSAMYFCASSVRSESYGYTFGSGTRLTVV.

This rearrangement joins TRBV5-4 to TRBJ2-1; tentatively, D is TRBD1 or TRBD2 (6 bases each). Per germline, CDR1 SGHNT and CDR2 YYREEE (reference sequence). The CDR3 is 17 residues long. Trimming left V 1 base short and J 3 bases short, with 17 bases between. This CDR3 is CASSLWGAGPNYNEQFF. CDR3 nucleotide sequence: TGTGCCAGCAGCTTGTGGGGGGCGGGACCCAACTACAATGAGCAGTTCTTC.